The subject of this entry is one T cell receptor (beta chain). Its antigen is currently unknown. The record originates from a study of T-cell reconstitution after alpha-beta-depleted transplantation in children. Study-wide results and limits: The authors attributed T-cell counts and diversity one year after transplant mostly to newly produced T cells. Two months or so post-transplant, alpha-beta T cells reportedly derived from several hundred expanded graft clones.

During its preparation, the TCRbeta library received unique molecular identifiers. TCRdb called the PCR reads again in MiXCR, with one record for every CDR3 protein. This sample yields fewer than 700,000 distinct CDR3 sequences, of which 20% to 25% are seen a single time; over 12% belongs to the top ten. Germline V gives CDR1 SGHRS, CDR2 YFSETQ. The V gene lost 4 bases and the J gene lost 4 bases, with 15 bases spanning the gap. This CDR3 contains 15 residues. The specimen was PBMCs, mostly from graft donor cells, collected 360 days after TCRalphabeta/CD19-depleted stem cell transplant. This rearrangement joins TRBV5-1 to TRBJ2-1, with a weak D call TRBD1 (5 bases). The receptor's source is a boy in the first two years of life who had a stem cell transplant for acute myeloid leukemia, so the T cells may come from the graft donor. The CDR3 here is CASSLQATDYNEQFF. The CDR3 DNA sequence: TGCGCCAGCAGCCTTCAAGCGACAGATTACAATGAGCAGTTCTTC.